These T cell receptor beta chains were read from a single sample in a study of blood T cell repertoires in COVID-19. Assay: immunoSEQ multiplex PCR; the TCRdb copy retains only in-frame clones and omits some. This table has more than 95,000 clones, about 81% appearing once. The sample consisted of peripheral blood. The receptors originated from a woman in her fifties or sixties with acute or convalescent COVID-19. Each CDR3 is given with its conserved first and last residue. A D gene is named only where the DNA matches it firmly. The listing skips clone size in some rows; elsewhere it reads once, few, many or a size class.

D	size	V	J	CDR3	DNA
TRBD2	.	TRBV5-5	TRBJ2-7	CASSSGGSYEQYF	TGTGCCAGCAGCTCGGGGGGGTCCTACGAGCAGTACTTC
TRBD1	.	TRBV29-1	TRBJ2-1	CSYTGWTGGLSAYNEQFF	TGCAGCTACACCGGTTGGACAGGGGGGCTTAGTGCCTACAATGAGCAGTTCTTC
.	.	TRBV4-1	TRBJ2-3	CASSPRAGIRGASADTQYF	TGCGCCAGCAGCCCGCGAGCGGGAATAAGGGGGGCAAGCGCAGATACGCAGTATTTT
.	.	TRBV7-2	TRBJ1-5	CASSLGAVGTQPQHF	TGTGCCAGCAGCTTGGGGGCCGTGGGTACTCAGCCCCAGCATTTT
.	.	TRBV19	TRBJ2-7	CASSSKRGASLYEQYF	TGTGCCAGTAGTAGCAAACGGGGGGCTTCCCTCTACGAGCAGTACTTC
.	.	TRBV5-1	TRBJ2-3	CASSAPVGVTITDTQYF	TGCGCCAGCAGCGCCCCGGTCGGGGTAACGATCACAGATACGCAGTATTTT
TRBD2	once	TRBV6-6	TRBJ2-1	CASSQQLAGGYNEQFF	TGTGCCAGCAGCCAGCAGCTAGCGGGAGGCTACAATGAGCAGTTCTTC
.	.	TRBV5-1	TRBJ2-3	CASSLGFGSSTDTQYF	TGCGCCAGCAGCTTGGGATTCGGGAGCAGCACAGATACGCAGTATTTT
.	few	TRBV7-2	TRBJ1-2	CASSLDQGRRGYTF	TGTGCCAGCAGCTTAGACCAGGGCCGCCGGGGCTACACCTTC
.	.	TRBV7-9	TRBJ1-4	CASSPGGGTNEKLFF	TGTGCCAGCAGCCCCGGCGGAGGGACTAATGAAAAACTGTTTTTT
TRBD1	few	TRBV28	TRBJ1-5	CASSYGQGFRQPQHF	TGTGCCAGCAGTTACGGACAGGGATTTCGGCAGCCCCAGCATTTT
.	.	TRBV28	TRBJ2-7	CASRELAREQYF	TGTGCCAGCAGAGAACTGGCTAGGGAGCAGTACTTC
.	.	TRBV21-1	TRBJ2-7	CASSKGGGRSSYEQYF	TGTGCCAGCAGCAAAGGTGGAGGAAGGAGCTCCTACGAGCAGTACTTC
TRBD2	.	TRBV7-2	TRBJ2-1	CASSSQSGINEQFF	TGTGCCAGCAGCTCCCAAAGCGGGATCAATGAGCAGTTCTTC
TRBD2	.	TRBV4-2	TRBJ2-5	CASSQGGTSGEGETQYF	TGTGCCAGCAGCCAAGGAGGGACTAGCGGAGAGGGTGAGACCCAGTACTTC
.	once	TRBV19	TRBJ1-2	CASSDLRGYGYTF	TGTGCCAGTAGCGATCTCAGGGGCTATGGCTACACCTTC
TRBD1	.	TRBV6-6	TRBJ1-2	CASSYGGGQGRYGYTF	TGTGCCAGCAGTTACGGGGGGGGACAGGGGAGATATGGCTACACCTTC
.	.	TRBV18	TRBJ2-3	CASSLSGAGTDTQYF	TGTGCCAGCTCCCTTTCCGGGGCGGGAACAGATACGCAGTATTTT
.	.	TRBV19	TRBJ1-2	CASSRAAPNYGYTF	TGTGCCAGTAGTAGAGCTGCTCCTAACTATGGCTACACCTTC
.	.	TRBV5-4	TRBJ2-2	CASSPGGRTNTGELFF	TGTGCCAGCAGCCCTGGGGGCAGAACTAACACCGGGGAGCTGTTTTTT
.	.	TRBV28	TRBJ1-3	CASSHPPPDTIYF	TGTGCCAGCAGCCACCCCCCCCCGGACACCATATATTTT
TRBD1	.	TRBV5-5	TRBJ1-1	CASSPGQGAWWNTEAFF	TGTGCCAGCAGCCCGGGACAGGGGGCCTGGTGGAACACTGAAGCTTTCTTT
.	.	TRBV5-1	TRBJ1-4	CASRGGVDEKLFF	TGCGCCAGCAGGGGAGGGGTCGATGAAAAACTGTTTTTT
.	.	TRBV3-1/TRBV3-2	TRBJ2-1	CASSQGGGAGEQFF	TGTGCCAGCAGCCAAGGAGGGGGGGCTGGGGAGCAGTTCTTC
TRBD2	.	TRBV18	TRBJ2-3	CASSGYGGSTDTQYF	TGTGCCAGCTCTGGGTACGGGGGGAGCACAGATACGCAGTATTTT
.	many	TRBV4-1	TRBJ2-7	CASSHPRDTSYEQYF	TGCGCCAGCAGCCATCCTCGGGACACCTCCTACGAGCAGTACTTC
TRBD1	.	TRBV11-2	TRBJ2-2	CASSLDRLTGELFF	TGTGCCAGCAGCCTGGACAGGTTGACCGGGGAGCTGTTTTTT
.	.	TRBV19	TRBJ1-3	CATTTTIFSGNTIYF	TGTGCCACCACTACTACCATCTTCTCTGGAAACACCATATATTTT
.	.	TRBV2	TRBJ2-1	CASSEGLGSEQFF	TGTGCCAGCAGTGAAGGACTAGGGAGTGAGCAGTTCTTC
TRBD1	once	TRBV27	TRBJ1-5	CASSLQGHQPQHF	TGTGCCAGCAGTCTACAGGGGCATCAGCCCCAGCATTTT
.	.	TRBV20-1	TRBJ2-2	CSASPRSANTGELFF	TGCAGTGCTAGTCCCAGATCCGCGAACACCGGGGAGCTGTTTTTT
.	.	TRBV18	TRBJ1-3	CASSPPSAAGNTIYF	TGTGCCAGCTCACCACCCTCCGCGGCGGGAAACACCATATATTTT
TRBD2	.	TRBV3-1/TRBV3-2	TRBJ2-1	CASSQDIASGGYNEQFF	TGTGCCAGCAGCCAAGACATAGCGAGCGGGGGGTACAATGAGCAGTTCTTC
TRBD1	.	TRBV3-1/TRBV3-2	TRBJ1-4	CASSRQGDEKLFF	TGTGCCAGCAGTAGACAGGGGGATGAAAAACTGTTTTTT
.	few	TRBV27	TRBJ1-5	CASSLGGSDQPQHF	TGTGCCAGCAGTTTAGGGGGGAGTGATCAGCCCCAGCATTTT
TRBD1	.	TRBV5-1	TRBJ1-4	CASSFRQGGEKLFF	TGCGCCAGCAGCTTCAGACAGGGTGGTGAAAAACTGTTTTTT
TRBD2	few	TRBV5-1	TRBJ2-1	CASNPWGGSSYNEQFF	TGCGCCAGCAACCCCTGGGGGGGAAGCTCCTACAATGAGCAGTTCTTC
.	.	TRBV5-1	TRBJ2-3	CASSLVGASPSTDTQYF	TGCGCCAGCAGCTTGGTGGGGGCGAGCCCCAGCACAGATACGCAGTATTTT
TRBD1	.	TRBV29-1	TRBJ2-5	CSADSRDSQETQYF	TGCAGCGCGGATTCCCGGGACAGCCAAGAGACCCAGTACTTC
TRBD1	.	TRBV2	TRBJ1-2	CASSGDRYTNYGYTF	TGTGCCAGCAGTGGGGACAGATACACTAACTATGGCTACACCTTC
TRBD2	.	TRBV4-1	TRBJ2-5	CASSQDRAGYQETQYF	TGCGCCAGCAGCCAAGATCGAGCGGGGTACCAAGAGACCCAGTACTTC
TRBD1	.	TRBV15	TRBJ2-7	CATSSDADRGGLQYF	TGTGCCACCAGCAGTGATGCGGACAGGGGGGGCCTGCAGTACTTC
.	.	TRBV6-4	TRBJ1-6	CASRAGGYNSPLHF	TGTGCCAGCAGGGCGGGGGGTTATAATTCACCCCTCCACTTT
TRBD2	once	TRBV3-1/TRBV3-2	TRBJ2-1	CASSPPGGLAGPGDEQFF	TGTGCCAGCAGCCCCCCTGGGGGTCTAGCGGGACCCGGAGATGAGCAGTTCTTC
TRBD1	.	TRBV19	TRBJ1-2	CASSGQVAGYTF	TGTGCCAGTAGCGGACAGGTTGCTGGCTACACCTTC
TRBD2	few	TRBV11-1	TRBJ2-3	CASSKAGIIDTQYF	TGTGCCAGCAGCAAAGCGGGAATTATAGATACGCAGTATTTT